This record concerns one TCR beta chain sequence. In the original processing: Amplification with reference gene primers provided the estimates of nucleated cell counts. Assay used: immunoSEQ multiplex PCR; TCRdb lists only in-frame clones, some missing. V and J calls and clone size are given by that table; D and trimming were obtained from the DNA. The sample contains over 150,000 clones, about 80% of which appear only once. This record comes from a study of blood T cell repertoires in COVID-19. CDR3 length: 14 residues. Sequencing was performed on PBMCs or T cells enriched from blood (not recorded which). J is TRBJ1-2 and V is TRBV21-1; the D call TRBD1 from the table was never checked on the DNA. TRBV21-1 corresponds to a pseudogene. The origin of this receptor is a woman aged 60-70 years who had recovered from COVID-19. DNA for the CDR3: TGTGCCAGCAGCTCGGGACAGGAAAACTATGGCTACACCTTC. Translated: CASSSGQENYGYTF.